This T cell receptor (beta chain) stems from a study of T cell repertoires in cytomegalovirus infection. Study-wide findings and caveats: The response measured ex vivo was dominated by TCR beta clonotypes (HLA-C-restricted and CMV-specific). Carriage of CMV together with the relevant HLA was identifiable through cumulative public TCR beta family frequency.

In regard to this clonotype: The antigen is unknown.

TCRdb re-derived calls from the reads in MiXCR, one entry per CDR3 protein. The sample lists roughly 720,000 distinct CDR3 sequences, about a third seen once, with around 2.6% in the top ten. The ends lost 6 bases at V and 9 bases at J; junction bases unmatched: 9. Germline CDR1 is DFQATT and CDR2 is SNEGSKA (reference sequence). The CDR3 length is 14 residues. Sample: PBMCs. The sequence was collected from a human donor in good health (CMV status not recorded). Some clones in this sample may be carry-over from other donors' samples. This chain uses TRBV20-1 with TRBJ1-6; 9 nucleotides match TRBD1. CDR3 coding DNA: TGCAGTGCATTCCCTGACAGGGGGAGTTCACCCCTCCACTTT. Protein: CSAFPDRGSSPLHF.